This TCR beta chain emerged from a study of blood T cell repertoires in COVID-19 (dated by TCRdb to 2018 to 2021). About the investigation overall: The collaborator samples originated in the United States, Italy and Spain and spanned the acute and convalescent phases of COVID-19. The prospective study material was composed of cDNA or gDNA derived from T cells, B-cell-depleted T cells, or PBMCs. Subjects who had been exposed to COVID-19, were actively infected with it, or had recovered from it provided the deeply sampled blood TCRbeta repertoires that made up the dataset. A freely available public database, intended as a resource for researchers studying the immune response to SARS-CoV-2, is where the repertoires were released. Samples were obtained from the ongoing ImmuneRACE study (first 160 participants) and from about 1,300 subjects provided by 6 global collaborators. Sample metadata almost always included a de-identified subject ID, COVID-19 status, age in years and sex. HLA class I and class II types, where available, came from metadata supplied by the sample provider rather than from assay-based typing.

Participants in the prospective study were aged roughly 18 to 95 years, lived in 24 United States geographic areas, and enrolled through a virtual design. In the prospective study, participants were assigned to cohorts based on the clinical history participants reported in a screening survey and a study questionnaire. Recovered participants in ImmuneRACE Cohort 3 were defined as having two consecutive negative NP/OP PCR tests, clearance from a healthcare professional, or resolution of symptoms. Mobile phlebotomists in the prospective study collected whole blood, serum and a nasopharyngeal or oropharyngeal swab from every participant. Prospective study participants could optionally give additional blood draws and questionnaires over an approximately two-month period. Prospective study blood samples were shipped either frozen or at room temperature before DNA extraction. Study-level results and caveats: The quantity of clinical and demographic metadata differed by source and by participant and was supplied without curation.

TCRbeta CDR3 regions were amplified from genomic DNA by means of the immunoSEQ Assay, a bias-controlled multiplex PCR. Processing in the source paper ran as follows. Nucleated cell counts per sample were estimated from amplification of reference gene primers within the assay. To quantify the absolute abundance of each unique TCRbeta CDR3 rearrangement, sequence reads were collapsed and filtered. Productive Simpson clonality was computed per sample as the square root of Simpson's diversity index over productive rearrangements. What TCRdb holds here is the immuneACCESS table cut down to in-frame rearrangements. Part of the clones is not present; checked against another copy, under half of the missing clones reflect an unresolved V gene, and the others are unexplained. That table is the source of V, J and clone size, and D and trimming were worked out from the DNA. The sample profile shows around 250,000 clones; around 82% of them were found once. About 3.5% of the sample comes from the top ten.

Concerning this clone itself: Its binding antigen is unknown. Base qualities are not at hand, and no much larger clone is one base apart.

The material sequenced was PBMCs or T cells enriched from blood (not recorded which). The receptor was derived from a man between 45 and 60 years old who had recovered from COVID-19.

The nucleotide sequence is TGTGCCAGCAGCTTAACCAGGGATACCTACGAGCAGTACTTC. This codes for CASSLTRDTYEQYF. The chain uses TRBV11-1 and TRBJ2-7, and perhaps TRBD1 as D gene, on 5 matching bases. Measured from the cysteine to the phenylalanine, the CDR3 is 14 residues long. The kept DNA is CDR3 alone, 42 bases in frame from the first base. V gives up 2 bases and J gives up 2 bases, and the segment between their germline ends measures 10 bases. Via the germline V gene (reference sequence), CDR1 is SGHAT and CDR2 FQDESV.